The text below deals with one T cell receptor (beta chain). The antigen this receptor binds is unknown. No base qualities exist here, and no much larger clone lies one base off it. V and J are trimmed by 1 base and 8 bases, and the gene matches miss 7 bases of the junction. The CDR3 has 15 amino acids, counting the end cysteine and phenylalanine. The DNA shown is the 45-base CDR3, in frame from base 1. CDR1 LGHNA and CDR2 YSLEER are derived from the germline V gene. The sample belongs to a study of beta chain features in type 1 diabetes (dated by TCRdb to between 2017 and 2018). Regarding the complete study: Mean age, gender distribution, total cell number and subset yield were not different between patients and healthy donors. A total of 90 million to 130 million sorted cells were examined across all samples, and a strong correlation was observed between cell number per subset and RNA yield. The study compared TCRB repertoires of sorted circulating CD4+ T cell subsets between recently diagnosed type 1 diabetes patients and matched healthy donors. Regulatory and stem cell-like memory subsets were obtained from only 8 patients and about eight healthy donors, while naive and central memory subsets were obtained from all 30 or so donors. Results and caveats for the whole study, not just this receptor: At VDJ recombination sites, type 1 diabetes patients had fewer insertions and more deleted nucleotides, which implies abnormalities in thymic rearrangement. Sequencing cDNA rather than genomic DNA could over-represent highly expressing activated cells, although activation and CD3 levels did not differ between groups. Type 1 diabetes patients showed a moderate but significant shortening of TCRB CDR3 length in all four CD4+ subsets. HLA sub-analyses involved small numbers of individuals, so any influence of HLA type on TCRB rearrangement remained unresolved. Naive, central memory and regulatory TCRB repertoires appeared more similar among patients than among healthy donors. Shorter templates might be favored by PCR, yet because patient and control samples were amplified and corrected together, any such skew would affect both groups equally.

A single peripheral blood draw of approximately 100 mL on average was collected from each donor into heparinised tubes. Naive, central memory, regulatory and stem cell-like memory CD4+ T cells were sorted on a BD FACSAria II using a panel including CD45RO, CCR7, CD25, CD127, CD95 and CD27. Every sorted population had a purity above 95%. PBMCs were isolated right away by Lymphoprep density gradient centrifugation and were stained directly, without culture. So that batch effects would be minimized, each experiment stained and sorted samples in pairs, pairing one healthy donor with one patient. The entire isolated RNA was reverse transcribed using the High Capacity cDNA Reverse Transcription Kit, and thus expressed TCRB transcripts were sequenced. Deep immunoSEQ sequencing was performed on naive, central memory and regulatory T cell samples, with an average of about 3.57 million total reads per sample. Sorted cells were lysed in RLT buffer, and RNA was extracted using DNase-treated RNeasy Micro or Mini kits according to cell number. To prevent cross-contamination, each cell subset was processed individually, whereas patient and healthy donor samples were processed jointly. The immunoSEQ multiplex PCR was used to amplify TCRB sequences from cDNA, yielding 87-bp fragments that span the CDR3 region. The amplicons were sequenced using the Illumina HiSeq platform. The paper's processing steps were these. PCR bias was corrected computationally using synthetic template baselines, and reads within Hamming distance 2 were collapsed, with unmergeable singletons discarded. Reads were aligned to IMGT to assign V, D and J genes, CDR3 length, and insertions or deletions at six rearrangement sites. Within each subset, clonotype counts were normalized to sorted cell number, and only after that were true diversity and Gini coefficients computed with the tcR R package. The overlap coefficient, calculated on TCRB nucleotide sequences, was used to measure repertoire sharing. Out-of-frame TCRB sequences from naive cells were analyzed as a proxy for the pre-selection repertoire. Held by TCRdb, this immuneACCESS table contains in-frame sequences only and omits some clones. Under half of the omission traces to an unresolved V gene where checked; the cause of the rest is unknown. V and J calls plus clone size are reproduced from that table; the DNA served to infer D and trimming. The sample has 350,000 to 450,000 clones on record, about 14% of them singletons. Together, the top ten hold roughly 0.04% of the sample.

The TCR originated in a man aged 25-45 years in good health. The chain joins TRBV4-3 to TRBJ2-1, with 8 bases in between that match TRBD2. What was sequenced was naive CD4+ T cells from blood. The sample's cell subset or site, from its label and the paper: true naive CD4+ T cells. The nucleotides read TGCGCCAGCAGCCAAGGAAAGAGCGGGAGCTATGAGCAGTTCTTC. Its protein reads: CASSQGKSGSYEQFF.